The next 20 T cell receptor beta chains were all read from a single sample in a study of T cell repertoires in cytomegalovirus infection. TCRdb re-analysed the reads in MiXCR, keeping a single row per CDR3 protein. The profile shows 65,000 to 90,000 distinct CDR3 sequences, under 5% of them singletons. The sample consisted of PBMCs. Receptors originate from a human donor in good health (CMV status not recorded). Some clones in this sample may be carry-over from other donors' samples.

This clonotype was seen more than once but under ten times. The chain uses TRBV12-3 or TRBV12-4 and TRBJ2-3; TRBD1 might be the D (6 bases). The V and J ends lost 8 bases and 15 bases respectively, with 21 bases between them. The CDR3 is made up of 12 amino acids. CDR3 in DNA: TGTGCCAGCGCGCCGCCGGGGACAAGGACTTATTTT. The encoded protein is CASAPPGTRTYF.

This clonotype was observed many times. The chain has TRBV7-9 and TRBJ1-2; possibly TRBD1 for D (6 bases). Germline values: CDR1 SEHNR, CDR2 FQNEAQ (reference sequence). The CDR3 consists of 11 residues. V was shortened by 4 bases and J by 9 bases, with 9 bases between the two germline ends. CDR3 sequence reads: CASSSGQSYTF. In DNA, the CDR3 is TGTGCCAGCAGCTCCGGACAGAGCTACACCTTC.

This clonotype was seen many times. The chain carries TRBV6-2 or TRBV6-3 and TRBJ2-2; 11 positions agree with TRBD1. The CDR3 is 15 residues long. CDR1 is MNHEY, CDR2 SVGEGT, per germline. Trimming cost V 6 bases and J 4 bases; bases outside gene matches: 4. CDR3 amino acids: CASRKGTGGTGELFF. CDR3 DNA sequence: TGTGCCAGCAGGAAAGGGACAGGGGGCACCGGGGAGCTGTTTTTT.

In its sample, this clonotype was seen many times. The rearrangement uses TRBV7-2 and TRBJ2-2, with a weak D call TRBD2 (6 bases). This CDR3 comprises 16 residues. Trimming stripped 3 bases from V and 1 base from J, with 12 bases between. Germline V gene data show CDR1 as SGHTA and CDR2 as FQGNSA. The CDR3 DNA sequence: TGTGCCAGCAGCTTGGTGGGAGGCCTGAACACCGGGGAGCTGTTTTTT. This translates into CASSLVGGLNTGELFF.

In its sample, this clonotype was seen many times. The chain recombines TRBV7-8 with TRBJ2-7; TRBD2 matches at 10 bases. V lost 0 bases and J lost 7; bases outside the gene matches: 6. Germline CDR1 is SGHVS and CDR2 is FQNEAQ. The CDR3 loop spans 15 amino acids. Here the CDR3 DNA reads TGTGCCAGCAGCTTAGCTGAGCGGGAGGGGGGTGAGCAGTACTTC. It codes for CASSLAEREGGEQYF.

This clonotype has ten or more counts. The rearrangement links TRBV4-1 to TRBJ1-2, with D unresolved. CDR3 length: 14 residues. Germline lookup yields CDR1 MGHRA and CDR2 YSYEKL. V lost 0 bases and J 8 bases, leaving 13 bases between the germline ends. The CDR3 nucleotides are TGCGCCAGCAGCCAAGATCACTCCCTAGGCGGCTACACCTTC. Residues: CASSQDHSLGGYTF.

This clonotype was found many times. CDR3 residues: CASSFSRKETQYF. In DNA form, the CDR3 reads TGTGCCAGCAGCTTCTCGAGGAAAGAGACCCAGTACTTC. The chain has TRBV7-2 and TRBJ2-5, with D unresolved. V was shortened by 3 bases and J by 3 bases, with 8 bases between the two germline ends. Germline V gene data show CDR1 as SGHTA and CDR2 as FQGNSA. This CDR3 contains 13 residues.

This clonotype was observed many times. DNA for the CDR3: TGTGCCAGCAGCTTATATACGGGATTCAATGAGCAGTTCTTC. Amino acids: CASSLYTGFNEQFF. The rearrangement links TRBV7-9 to TRBJ2-1; D possibly corresponds to TRBD2 (5 bases). This CDR3 is built from 14 residues. Per germline, CDR1 SEHNR and CDR2 FQNEAQ (reference sequence). Trimming shortened V by 2 bases and J by 6 bases, and 11 bases separated the two germline ends.

In its sample, this clonotype was seen a few times. This chain joins TRBV11-1 and TRBJ1-1, with a tentative D call TRBD1 (5 bases). CDR1 and CDR2 (germline): SGHAT, FQDESV (reference sequence). The CDR3 extends over 13 amino acids. Trimming cost V 3 bases and J 4 bases, with 9 bases left between them. The CDR3 protein is CASSLKGPTEAFF. The CDR3 nucleotides are TGTGCCAGCAGCTTGAAGGGGCCCACTGAAGCTTTCTTT.

Ten or more counts support this clonotype. The rearrangement joins TRBV7-2 to TRBJ2-7, with D possibly being TRBD1 or TRBD2 (6 bases each). The V gene lost 4 bases and the J gene lost 1 base, with 11 bases spanning the gap. The CDR3 is 14 amino acids. Germline V gives CDR1 SGHTA, CDR2 FQGNSA. The chain's CDR3 is CASSSGGSSYEQYF. The CDR3 nucleotides read TGTGCCAGCAGCTCCGGGGGCAGTTCCTACGAGCAGTACTTC.

In this sample, this clonotype turned up many times. The chain employs TRBV23-1 and TRBJ2-7; possible D gene TRBD1, 6 bases. TRBV23-1 is an ORF, with its function uncertain. The CDR3 runs 13 residues. V dropped 3 bases and J dropped 5 bases, with 11 bases sitting between them. The DNA of the CDR3 is TGCGCCAGCAGTCATCAGGGGAAGGACGAGCAGTACTTC. It is translated as CASSHQGKDEQYF.

This clonotype showed up many times. The chain has TRBV7-8 and TRBJ2-2, with D unclear. CDR3 length equals 19 residues. Per germline, CDR1 SGHVS and CDR2 FQNEAQ. V was pared by 1 base and J by 3 bases, with 21 bases between. The CDR3, as DNA: TGTGCCAGCAGCTTAGAACAGTTGAGGCGTAGCACAGACACCGGGGAGCTGTTTTTT. It specifies CASSLEQLRRSTDTGELFF.

This clonotype was observed at least ten times. The chain is built from TRBV12-5 and TRBJ1-3; D gene unclear. Trimming removed 0 bases at V and 4 bases at J, with 10 bases between. The CDR3 spans 15 residues. Germline values: CDR1 LGHNT, CDR2 FRNRAP. In nucleotides, the CDR3 is TGTGCTAGTGGTTTGGTACTGGCGCGCGGAAACACCATATATTTT. Amino acids: CASGLVLARGNTIYF.

This clonotype was seen repeatedly, ten times or more. V usage is TRBV4-3 and J usage is TRBJ1-4; a weak D match, TRBD1 (6 bases). The V gene lost 5 bases and the J gene lost 5 bases, with 12 bases spanning the gap. CDR3 size: 14 residues. From germline, CDR1 is LGHNA and CDR2 YSLEER. CDR3 in DNA: TGCGCCAGCAGCGAAGCAGGGGTGAATGAAAAACTGTTTTTT. Amino acids: CASSEAGVNEKLFF.

This clonotype came up many times. The chain carries TRBV27 and TRBJ2-7; D gene unclear. This CDR3 comprises 15 residues. The V gene's germline CDR1 is MNHEY and CDR2 SMNVEV (reference sequence). Trimming removed 1 base at V and 3 bases at J, with 13 bases between. CDR3 DNA: TGTGCCAGCAGTTTATTGGGCTCCCCCTACTACGAGCAGTACTTC. Protein: CASSLLGSPYYEQYF.

This clonotype has at least ten counts. The V and J genes are TRBV7-8 and TRBJ2-1; 12 bases match TRBD2. After removal of 1 base from V and 15 bases from J, the junction contained 16 bases not matched to a gene. This CDR3 is 17 amino acids long. Germline lookup yields CDR1 SGHVS and CDR2 FQNEAQ. The CDR3 here is CASSLGSSGGAVNAGFF. In nucleotides, the CDR3 is TGTGCCAGCAGCTTAGGGTCTAGCGGGGGGGCCGTCAATGCGGGGTTCTTC.

This clonotype was detected many times. The V call is TRBV12-3 or TRBV12-4, the J call TRBJ2-6; D call uncertain. CDR3 length equals 15 residues. Trimming shortened V by 6 bases and J by 1 base, and 10 bases separated the two germline ends. In nucleotides, the CDR3 is TGTGCCAGCAGCTTCTCCGGGTCTGGGGCCAACGTCCTGACTTTC. Residues: CASSFSGSGANVLTF.

This clonotype was observed many times. V is TRBV20-1 and J is TRBJ2-1; tentative D call: TRBD2 (5 bases). V was cut by 3 bases and J by 0 bases, with 12 bases left in between. Per the germline V gene, CDR1 is DFQATT and CDR2 is SNEGSKA (reference sequence). This CDR3 contains 15 residues. The CDR3 coding sequence is TGCAGTGCTAGTGTCAGCGGCGTCTCCTACAATGAGCAGTTCTTC. Residues: CSASVSGVSYNEQFF.

The table lists this clonotype with many counts. The CDR3, as DNA: TGCGCCAGCAGCCAGGGACAAGACCACACAGATACGCAGTATTTT. It encodes CASSQGQDHTDTQYF. This chain connects TRBV4-1 to TRBJ2-3; tentatively, D is TRBD1 (6 bases). Germline loops: CDR1 MGHRA, CDR2 YSYEKL. Trimming stripped 3 bases from V and 2 bases from J, with 12 bases between. The CDR3 contains 15 residues.

This clonotype was counted many times. The chain joins TRBV7-2 to TRBJ2-1; D gene ambiguous. The CDR3 sequence is 13 residues long. V shed 1 base and J shed 8 bases, with 9 bases lying between them. The germline gives CDR1 SGHTA, CDR2 FQGNSA. CDR3 residues: CASSLGRFYEQFF. CDR3 in DNA: TGTGCCAGCAGCTTAGGACGATTCTATGAGCAGTTCTTC. Full variable domain (outside the CDR3, taken from reference TRBV7-2 and TRBJ2-1): GAGVSQSPSNKVTEKGKDVELRCDPISGHTALYWYRQSLGQGLEFLIYFQGNSAPDKSGLPSDRFSAERTGGSVSTLTIQRTQQEDSAVYLCASSLGRFYEQFFGPGTRLTVL.